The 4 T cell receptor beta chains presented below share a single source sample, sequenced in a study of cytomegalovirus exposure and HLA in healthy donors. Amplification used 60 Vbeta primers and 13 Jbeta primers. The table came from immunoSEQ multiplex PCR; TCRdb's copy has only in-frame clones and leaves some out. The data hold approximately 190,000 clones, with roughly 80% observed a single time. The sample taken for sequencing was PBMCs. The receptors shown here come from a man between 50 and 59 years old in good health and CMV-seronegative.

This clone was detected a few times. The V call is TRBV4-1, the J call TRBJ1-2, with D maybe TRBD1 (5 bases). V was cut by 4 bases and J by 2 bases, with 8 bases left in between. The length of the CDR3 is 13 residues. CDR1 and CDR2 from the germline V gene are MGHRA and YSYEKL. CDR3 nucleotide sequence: TGCGCCAGCAGCCCCCAGGGAAACTATGGCTACACCTTC. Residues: CASSPQGNYGYTF.

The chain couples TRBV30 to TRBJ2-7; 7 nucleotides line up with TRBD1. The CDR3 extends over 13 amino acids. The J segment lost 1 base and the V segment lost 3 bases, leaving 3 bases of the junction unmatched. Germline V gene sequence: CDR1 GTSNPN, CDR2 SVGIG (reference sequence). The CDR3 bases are TGTGCCTGGAGAAGGACAGGATCCTACGAGCAGTACTTC. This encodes CAWRRTGSYEQYF.

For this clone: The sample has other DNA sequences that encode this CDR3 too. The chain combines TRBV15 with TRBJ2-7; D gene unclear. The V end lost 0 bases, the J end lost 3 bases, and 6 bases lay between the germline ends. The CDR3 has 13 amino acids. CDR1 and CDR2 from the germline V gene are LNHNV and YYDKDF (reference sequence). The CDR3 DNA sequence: TGTGCCACCAGCAGAGATCCGGGCTACGAGCAGTACTTC. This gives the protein CATSRDPGYEQYF.

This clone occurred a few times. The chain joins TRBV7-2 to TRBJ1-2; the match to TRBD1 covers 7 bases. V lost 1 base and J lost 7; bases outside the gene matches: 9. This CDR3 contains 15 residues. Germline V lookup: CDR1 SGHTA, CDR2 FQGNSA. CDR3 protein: CASSLGPGGQGGYTF. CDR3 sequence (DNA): TGTGCCAGCAGCTTAGGGCCAGGGGGGCAGGGTGGCTACACCTTC.